This TCR beta chain stems from a study of long-term antiretroviral therapy in people with HIV. Study in general: The earliest specimens came about a decade ahead of the 2015 immediate-ART recommendation.

Study-wide results and caveats: The range of CDR3 lengths in HIV repertoires proved narrower than that found in controls.

Trimming took 7 bases from V and 5 from J; bases not matched to a gene: 13. The CDR3 consists of 15 residues. The germline CDR1 and CDR2 sequences are MDHEN and SYDVKM. The immunoSEQ assay was v3.0, run at survey level. Some clones are missing from TCRdb's copy, which holds only in-frame ones; the method was immunoSEQ multiplex PCR. The table has about 7,100 clones, over 70% seen once. To note about this clone: Its specificity is unknown.

Here the sequenced sample was unsorted PBMCs, taken less than 2.7 years before starting antiretroviral therapy. The rearrangement joins TRBV28 to TRBJ2-7; 8 bases line up with TRBD2. This clonotype originated in a man in his forties or fifties with HIV. In DNA form, the CDR3 reads TGTGCCAGCAAGGACGGGGGGGCCGGAGCCCACGAGCAGTACTTC. It translates to CASKDGGAGAHEQYF.